The 29 T cell receptor beta chains below come from one sample, sequenced in a study of regulatory T cells in long-lasting Graves disease. Documented time point: newly diagnosed GD, antithyroid drugs for less than 3 months. The TCR library was made from RNA extracted from PBMCs. Relying on iRepertoire HTBI primers and Arm-PCR of CDR3 regions, the team built TCR beta libraries. Each CDR3 protein is one row after TCRdb ran MiXCR on the multiplex PCR reads. There are around 500,000 distinct CDR3 sequences in the sample; roughly 14% occur only once, and approximately 9.3% lies in the top ten. The same sample was also used in a study of T cells in Graves' hyperthyroidism and ophthalmopathy.

The sequencing used peripheral blood mononuclear cells (PBMCs), collected at new diagnosis, from a patient treated with antithyroid drugs. All receptors derive from a man aged 25 to 40 with Graves disease.

With regard to this clonotype: A read error is possible here, since a much larger clone lies one base away. This chain uses TRBV6-2 or TRBV6-3 with TRBJ1-5; no reliable D call. This CDR3 contains 15 residues. Trimming took 8 bases from V and 0 from J, leaving 14 bases between them. Germline V gene data show CDR1 as MNHEY and CDR2 as SVGEGT. The DNA of the CDR3 is TGTGCCAGCGGCTTTAACCGGGATAGCAATCAGCCCCAGCATTTT. Protein: CASGFNRDSNQPQHF.

To note about this clonotype: Since no conserved phenylalanine or tryptophan closes the CDR3, a read error is the likely cause. The J gene is TRBJ2-2, the V gene TRBV5-1; no definite D call. The germline CDR1 and CDR2 sequences are SGHRS and YFSETQ. Trimming shortened V by 2 bases and J by 6 bases, and 2 bases separated the two germline ends. CDR3 size: 11 residues. DNA for the CDR3: TGCGCCAGCAGCTTTTCCGGGGAGCTGTTTCTT. This translates into CASSFSGELFL.

V is TRBV30 and J is TRBJ1-5; no definite D call. Trimming pared 5 bases from V and 3 bases from J, leaving 11 bases between. Looked up from germline, CDR1 is GTSNPN and CDR2 is SVGIG (reference sequence). This CDR3 region has 13 residues. As DNA, the CDR3 is TGTGCCTGGTGCGAGGACCCCAATCAGCCCCAGCATTTT. It yields the protein CAWCEDPNQPQHF.

In its sample, this clonotype was seen many times. The rearrangement links TRBV25-1 to TRBJ1-2; 9 bases align to TRBD1. The CDR3 is 13 residues long. CDR1 MGHDK and CDR2 SYGVNS come from the germline V gene. After removal of 7 bases from V and 6 bases from J, the junction contained 6 bases not matched to a gene. The chain's CDR3 is CASTLQGADGYTF. CDR3 DNA: TGTGCCAGCACCTTACAGGGGGCAGATGGCTACACCTTC.

In this sample, this clonotype turned up many times. The chain combines TRBV11-2 with TRBJ2-3, with D perhaps given as TRBD1 or TRBD2 (5 bases each). Germline V gives CDR1 SGHAT, CDR2 FQNNGV. V shed 0 bases and J shed 6 bases, with 28 bases lying between them. The CDR3 totals 20 residues. This chain's CDR3 is CASSLDMFLLPGPESDTQYF. Here the CDR3 DNA reads TGTGCCAGCAGCTTAGATATGTTCCTCCTCCCGGGACCAGAATCCGATACGCAGTATTTT.

Remarks on this clonotype: A junction end diverges from the germline sequence, so it may reflect a read error. V and J are TRBV29-1 and TRBJ1-1; the match to TRBD1 covers 11 bases. CDR3 length: 16 residues. The V gene's germline CDR1 is SQVTM and CDR2 ANQGSEA. As DNA, the CDR3 is TGCAGCGTTGTGCCGGGACAGGGGGGATGGAACACTGAAACTTTCTTT. It codes for CSVVPGQGGWNTETFF.

J is TRBJ2-3 and V is TRBV24-1; no clear D gene. CDR1 and CDR2 from the germline V gene are KGHDR and SFDVKD. The CDR3 totals 13 residues. Trimming left V 4 bases short and J 2 bases short, with 6 bases between. CDR3 sequence reads: CATSEGITDTQYF. DNA for the CDR3: TGTGCCACCAGTGAGGGTATCACAGATACGCAGTATTTT.

This clonotype was recorded a few times. J is TRBJ1-5 and V is TRBV3-1; 8 bases are shared with TRBD1. CDR3 length: 15 residues. Per germline, CDR1 LGHDT and CDR2 YNNKEL (reference sequence). V shed 4 bases, J shed 4 bases, and the junction held 6 bases outside the gene matches. Here the CDR3 DNA reads TGTGCCAGCAGCCGTCGACAGGGGACGAATCAGCCCCAGCATTTT. Protein: CASSRRQGTNQPQHF.

This clonotype was seen ten or more times. CDR3 sequence (DNA): TGTGCCACCCGACTAGCGGGAGGGCCATACGGGGAGCTGTTTTTT. Its protein is CATRLAGGPYGELFF. This chain uses TRBV7-8 with TRBJ2-2, with TRBD2 matching over 14 bases. This CDR3 has 15 residues. Trimming removed 10 bases from V and 7 bases from J; junction bases left unmatched: 8. Germline CDR1 reads SGHVS; CDR2 reads FQNEAQ.

This clonotype was seen ten or more times. The rearrangement joins TRBV10-3 to TRBJ1-2, with a weak D call TRBD1 (6 bases). The germline V gene has CDR1 ENHRY and CDR2 SYGVKD. V was shortened by 3 bases and J by 0 bases, with 8 bases between the two germline ends. The CDR3 has 14 amino acids. CDR3 in DNA: TGTGCCATCAGTGAAGGGGGTGCTAACTATGGCTACACCTTC. Translated: CAISEGGANYGYTF.

The genes are TRBV3-1 and TRBJ2-7; D is possibly TRBD1 or TRBD2 (5 bases each). Germline values: CDR1 LGHDT, CDR2 YNNKEL (reference sequence). Trimming stripped 11 bases from V and 3 bases from J, with 11 bases between. The CDR3 runs 11 residues. Here the CDR3 reads CASQRGYEQYF. The CDR3 coding sequence is TGTGCCTCTCAGAGGGGCTACGAGCAGTACTTC.

This clonotype was observed many times. The gene calls are TRBV2 and TRBJ2-2; TRBD1 agrees at 10 bases. Trimming at V came to 2 bases and at J to 4 bases, leaving 7 bases not matched to a gene. Germline assignment: CDR1 SNHLY and CDR2 FYNNEI. This CDR3 spans 17 amino acids. CDR3 coding DNA: TGTGCCAGCAGTGAATTCGACAGGGGGCTTAGCACCGGGGAGCTGTTTTTT. It is translated as CASSEFDRGLSTGELFF.

This clonotype came up many times. This sequence joins TRBV12-3 or TRBV12-4 and TRBJ2-6; D remains ambiguous. V lost 6 bases and J 0 bases, leaving 12 bases between the germline ends. The CDR3 sequence is 16 residues long. The CDR3 nucleotides read TGTGCCAGCAGACCTCGGGTATCCTCTGGGGCCAACGTCCTGACTTTC. Its protein is CASRPRVSSGANVLTF.

This clonotype was detected ten times or more. J is TRBJ2-7 and V is TRBV12-3 or TRBV12-4, with D possibly matching TRBD2 (6 bases). CDR3 length: 13 residues. The V end was cut by 7 bases, the J end by 3 bases, with 13 bases between. This chain's CDR3 is CASTTPGGYEQYF. CDR3 sequence (DNA): TGTGCCAGCACTACCCCCGGGGGCTACGAGCAGTACTTC.

Remarks on this clonotype: One base away lies a much larger clone, so this may be a sequencing read error. J is TRBJ2-5 and V is TRBV27; 11 bases map to TRBD2. The CDR3 sequence is 16 residues long. Germline lookup yields CDR1 MNHEY and CDR2 SMNVEV (reference sequence). The CDR3 sequence is CASNLSGLAGQETQYF. The CDR3 nucleotides read TGTGCCAGCAATTTATCTGGACTAGCGGGCCAAGAGACCCAGTACTTC.

A single count supports this clonotype. The chain is built from TRBV6-1 and TRBJ2-5; D unresolved. Germline lookup yields CDR1 MNHNS and CDR2 SASEGT. Trimming removed 7 bases at V and 0 bases at J, with 6 bases between. The CDR3 contains 12 residues. CDR3 sequence: CASTGYQETQYF. In DNA, the CDR3 is TGTGCCAGCACGGGCTACCAAGAGACCCAGTACTTC.

This rearrangement joins TRBV2 to TRBJ2-1, with TRBD1 matching 9 bases. V gave up 3 bases and J gave up 5 bases; unmatched junction bases: 5. This CDR3 comprises 15 residues. Germline loops: CDR1 SNHLY, CDR2 FYNNEI. CDR3 residues: CASSDTGTGNNEQFF. The CDR3, as DNA: TGTGCCAGCAGTGACACCGGGACAGGGAACAATGAGCAGTTCTTC. Based on the CDR3 plus reference TRBV2 and TRBJ2-1, the full variable domain is EPEVTQTPSHQVTQMGQEVILRCVPISNHLYFYWYRQILGQKVEFLVSFYNNEISEKSEIFDDQFSVERPDGSNFTLKIRSTKLEDSAMYFCASSDTGTGNNEQFFGPGTRLTVL.

At least ten counts were recorded for this clonotype. V is TRBV7-7 and J is TRBJ2-1, with D tentatively TRBD1 (5 bases). With 3 bases removed from V and 6 bases from J, the gap between germline ends came to 9 bases. The CDR3 sequence is 13 residues long. Germline V gene sequence: CDR1 SSHAT, CDR2 FNYEAQ (reference sequence). In DNA, the CDR3 is TGTGCCAGCAGCTTGGGGCTATCCAATGAGCAGTTCTTC. It encodes CASSLGLSNEQFF.

This clonotype was counted a few times. The gene calls are TRBV5-1 and TRBJ1-4, with 7 positions matching TRBD1. The CDR3 totals 14 residues. Germline assignment: CDR1 SGHRS and CDR2 YFSETQ. V dropped 3 bases and J dropped 6; count of bases not matched to a gene: 5. The CDR3 coding sequence is TGCGCCAGCAGCTCCCGGGACAGAGATGAAAAACTGTTTTTT. It is translated as CASSSRDRDEKLFF.

The chain uses TRBV5-1 and TRBJ2-7, with 7 bases fitting TRBD1. Losses at the gene ends were 4 bases for V and 3 bases for J; bases not matched to a gene: 22. The CDR3 runs to 19 residues. Germline CDR1 and CDR2: SGHRS and YFSETQ. The CDR3 here is CASSLLGQRTSLTFYEQYF. CDR3 DNA sequence: TGCGCCAGCAGCCTTTTGGGACAGCGCACCTCTTTAACCTTCTACGAGCAGTACTTC.

The table lists this clonotype with a few counts. The chain links TRBV5-6 to TRBJ2-7, with D perhaps TRBD1 or TRBD2 (7 bases each). Germline V gene sequence: CDR1 SGHDT, CDR2 YYEEEE. The V end lost 4 bases, the J end lost 2 bases, and 22 bases lay between the germline ends. CDR3 length equals 17 residues. The DNA of the CDR3 is TGTGCCAGCAGCACCGTGGGGAGGGGGCGCTCTGCCTACGAGCAGTACTTC. Its protein is CASSTVGRGRSAYEQYF.

V usage is TRBV6-2 or TRBV6-3 and J usage is TRBJ2-1; TRBD2 matches at 12 bases. This CDR3 region has 17 residues. From germline, CDR1 is MNHEY and CDR2 SVGEGT. J lost 2 bases, V lost 5 bases, and 7 bases had no gene match. CDR3 coding DNA: TGTGCCAGCAGTGACGGCGGACTAGCGGGAACCTACAATGAGCAGTTCTTC. Its protein product is CASSDGGLAGTYNEQFF.

This clonotype was recorded at least ten times. The chain couples TRBV12-3 or TRBV12-4 to TRBJ1-2, with D possibly being TRBD1 (5 bases). The CDR3 sequence is 14 residues long. The V end was cut by 4 bases, the J end by 8 bases, with 17 bases between. The CDR3 nucleotides are TGTGCCAGCAGTTCATCTACAGGAGGTCGGGGCTACACCTTC. It yields the protein CASSSSTGGRGYTF.

This clonotype came up many times. A junction end diverges from the germline sequence, so it may reflect a read error. V gene TRBV11-1 combines with J gene TRBJ2-1, with D possibly matching TRBD1 (6 bases). Germline V CDR1 and CDR2: SGHAT, FQDESV (reference sequence). This CDR3 region has 15 residues. CDR3 sequence reads: CASRLGQSSYNEQFF. DNA for the CDR3: TGTGCCAGCAGATTAGGACAGAGCTCCTACAATGAGCAGTTCTTC. The full variable domain, rest sourced from reference TRBV11-1 and TRBJ2-1, is EAEVAQSPRYKITEKSQAVAFWCDPISGHATLYWYRQILGQGPELLVQFQDESVVDDSQLPKDRFSAERLKGVDSTLKIQPAELGDSAMYLCASRLGQSSYNEQFFGPGTRLTVL.

This chain links TRBV29-1 with TRBJ2-3; D unresolved. The ends were cut back, 5 bases at V and 3 bases at J, with 9 bases in the middle. Germline CDR1 and CDR2: SQVTM and ANQGSEA. This CDR3 is 12 amino acids long. CDR3 in amino acids: CSVRDITDTQYF. The CDR3 DNA is TGCAGCGTTCGCGATATAACAGATACGCAGTATTTT.

This clonotype was counted ten times or more. This chain connects TRBV27 to TRBJ2-5; TRBD1 might be the D (6 bases). V lost 1 base and J lost 5, with 11 bases in between. Germline V lookup: CDR1 MNHEY, CDR2 SMNVEV (reference sequence). The CDR3 sequence is 14 residues long. The CDR3 region has the DNA TGTGCCAGCAGTTTATTCGACAGGCGGGAGACCCAGTACTTC. Residues: CASSLFDRRETQYF.

This clonotype was counted once. V and J are TRBV7-2 and TRBJ1-6; TRBD1 might be the D (6 bases). The CDR3 is made up of 16 amino acids. CDR1 is SGHTA, CDR2 FQGNSA, per germline. The V gene lost 5 bases and the J gene lost 7 bases, with 18 bases spanning the gap. The CDR3 DNA reads as TGTGCCAGCAGCGCCAGGAGGGGGGGGTCCAATTCACCCCTCCACTTT. This translates into CASSARRGGSNSPLHF.

Only a few counts were recorded for this clonotype. For the CDR3, the DNA is TGTGCCTGCGGGACTAGCGGGGATGAGCAGTTCTTC. It codes for CACGTSGDEQFF. V usage is TRBV30 and J usage is TRBJ2-1; 13 bases match TRBD2. Germline V lookup: CDR1 GTSNPN, CDR2 SVGIG (reference sequence). This CDR3 comprises 12 residues. The ends lost 6 bases at V and 8 bases at J; junction bases unmatched: 1.

This clonotype was recorded many times. This rearrangement joins TRBV5-1 to TRBJ1-5; 9 bases fit TRBD1. V trimming: 0 bases; J trimming: 9 bases; junction bases outside the gene matches: 7. Germline-derived CDR1 and CDR2 are SGHRS and YFSETQ. The CDR3 extends over 15 amino acids. CDR3 loop: CASSLEGQGRTPQHF. CDR3 sequence (DNA): TGCGCCAGCAGCTTGGAAGGACAGGGGAGGACGCCCCAGCATTTT.